This entry features one T cell receptor (beta chain) sequence. What this receptor recognizes is not known. Base qualities are not provided; no much larger clone lies one nucleotide away. The CDR1 and CDR2 encoded by the germline V gene are SGHAT and FQNNGV. Reading from cysteine to phenylalanine, the CDR3 counts 16 amino acids. CDR3 DNA only is kept here, 48 bases in frame from base 1. V lost 2 bases and J lost 1 base; the stretch between them is 13 bases long. Collaborating institutions collected whole blood in K2EDTA tubes following their own protocols. For TCRbeta analysis, collaborators shipped samples in one of three forms: frozen whole blood, isolated PBMCs, or DNA extracted from either of those sample types. The data were obtained in a study of blood T cell repertoires in COVID-19 (dated by TCRdb to the early 2020s). Context from the whole study: Samples covering the acute and convalescent phases of COVID-19 were provided by collaborators in the United States, Italy and Spain. Nearly every sample came with metadata listing a de-identified subject ID, COVID-19 status, age in years and sex. Deeply sampled blood TCRbeta repertoires from subjects exposed to, actively infected with, or recovered from COVID-19 were included in the dataset. A freely available public database, intended as a resource for researchers studying the immune response to SARS-CoV-2, is where the repertoires were released. Samples were obtained from the ongoing ImmuneRACE study (first 160 participants) and from about 1,300 subjects provided by 6 global collaborators. The prospective study material was composed of cDNA or gDNA derived from T cells, B-cell-depleted T cells, or PBMCs. Where available, HLA class I and class II types were obtained from metadata supplied by the sample provider rather than from assay-based typing.

The immunoSEQ Assay, a bias-controlled multiplex PCR, was used to amplify TCRbeta CDR3 regions from genomic DNA. On the authors' methods: The number of nucleated cells in each sample was estimated from the amplification of reference gene primers within the assay. Sequence reads were collapsed and filtered to measure the absolute abundance of every unique TCRbeta CDR3 rearrangement. Productive Simpson clonality was computed per sample as the square root of Simpson's diversity index over productive rearrangements. TCRdb carries this immuneACCESS record with in-frame sequences only. Its versions omit some clonotypes, under half of them owing to an unresolved V gene in the studies checked, with the rest unexplained. Clone size and the V and J calls come from that table; the DNA yielded D and trimming. The sample table shows about 150,000 clones, and 75% to 90% are seen once. The leading ten clones occupy 35% to 50% of the sample.

Paper-wide results and their limitations: The quantity of clinical and demographic metadata differed by source and by participant and was supplied without curation.

Sequencing was carried out using peripheral blood. This sequence was found in a human donor in a cohort sampled during active COVID-19. The chain is encoded by TRBV11-2 joined to TRBJ2-3; perhaps TRBD1 is the D gene, with 6 bases matching. The encoded CDR3 is CASSLWAGDGTDTQYF. The DNA sequence follows: TGTGCCAGCAGCTTATGGGCAGGGGATGGCACAGATACGCAGTATTTT.